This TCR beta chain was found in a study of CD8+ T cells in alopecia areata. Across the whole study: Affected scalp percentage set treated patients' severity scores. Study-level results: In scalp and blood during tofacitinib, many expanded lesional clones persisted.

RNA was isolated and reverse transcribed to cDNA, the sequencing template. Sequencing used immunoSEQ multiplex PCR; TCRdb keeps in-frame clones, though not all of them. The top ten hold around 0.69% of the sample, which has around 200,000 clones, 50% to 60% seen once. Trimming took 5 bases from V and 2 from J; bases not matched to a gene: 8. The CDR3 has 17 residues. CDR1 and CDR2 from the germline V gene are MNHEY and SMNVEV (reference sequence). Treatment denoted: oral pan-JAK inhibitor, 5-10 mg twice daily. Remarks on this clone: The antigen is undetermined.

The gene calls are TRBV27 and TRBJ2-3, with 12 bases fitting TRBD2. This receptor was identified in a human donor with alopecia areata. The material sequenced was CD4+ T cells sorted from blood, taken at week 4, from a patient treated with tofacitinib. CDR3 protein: CASSTPSSGRDTDTQYF. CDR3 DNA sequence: TGTGCCAGCAGTACTCCTTCTAGCGGGAGGGACACAGATACGCAGTATTTT.